This T cell receptor (beta chain) is drawn from a study of OX40 agonist ivuxolimab in advanced cancers. There are 14 residues in the CDR3. Trimming removed 1 base at V and 5 bases at J, with 11 bases between. CDR1 is SNHLY and CDR2 is FYNNEI in the germline V gene. A note on this clone: Other DNA sequences in this sample translate to the same CDR3.

Libraries were prepared by immunoSEQ multiplex PCR; TCRdb keeps only in-frame clonotypes and omits some of them. The sample lists 79,000 or so clones, 75% to 85% seen once, with about 0.57% in the top ten. The sequence was obtained from an adult with an advanced solid tumor such as melanoma, head and neck, liver or kidney cancer. The rearrangement links TRBV2 to TRBJ1-1, with TRBD1 as a possible D gene (6 bases). The sequencing here drew on CD4+ or CD8+ T cells sorted from blood, taken in a trial of the OX40 agonist ivuxolimab. The CDR3 reads CASSEEQGGTEAFF. For the CDR3, the DNA is TGTGCCAGCAGTGAAGAACAGGGAGGTACTGAAGCTTTCTTT.